The text below deals with one TCR beta chain. These data originate in a study of technical replicates of blood from a handful of donors. Per germline, CDR1 MGHRA and CDR2 YSYEKL. J gave up 0 bases and V 1 base, and 11 bases lay outside the gene matches. There are 19 residues in the CDR3. TCRdb's copy holds only in-frame clones and misses some; the assay was immunoSEQ multiplex PCR. The sample includes about 63,000 clones, more than 85% seen only once; the top ten take 5.1%. Sequenced material: PBMCs. The chain couples TRBV4-1 to TRBJ2-1; TRBD2 agrees at 8 bases. The receptor comes from a human donor in good health. Some clones in this sample may be carry-over from other donors' samples. The CDR3 protein is CASSQGGLRGGSSYNEQFF. In DNA, the CDR3 is TGCGCCAGCAGCCAAGGGGGCCTCCGCGGGGGGAGCTCCTACAATGAGCAGTTCTTC.